This T cell receptor (beta chain) was observed in a study of CD8 T cell repertoires and HIV-1 epitope variants. For the study at large: Epitopes were three Gag families plus Nef HW9 and YT9. Findings and limits, study-wide: Roughly 5 clonotypes recognized Nef KF9, one HW9, none TAALDMSHF.

About this clone: Its specificity is unknown.

CDR1 is SGHKS, CDR2 YYEKEE, per germline (reference sequence). The CDR3 runs 14 residues. The protocol was immunoSEQ multiplex PCR, while the TCRdb copy is restricted to in-frame clones and leaves out a portion. This sample has about 5,000 clones, with around 71% found just once. The source is a male donor with HIV. The material sequenced was cultured CD8+ T cells derived from PBMCs. The chain couples TRBV5-5 to TRBJ2-5, with a tentative D call TRBD1 (5 bases). Judging by the DNA end, TRBJ2-7 fits better; the J call may be wrong. The CDR3 loop reads CASSLEAYQGEQYF. The CDR3 coding sequence is TGTGCCAGCAGCTTGGAAGCATATCAGGGCGAGCAGTACTTC.